The T cell receptor beta chain under discussion was sequenced for a study of ipilimumab plus nivolumab after autologous stem cell transplantation. Regarding the study as a whole: Per the authors, repertoire, Treg and microbiota data justify further study.

Ipilimumab, 1 mg/kg, started 14 to 28 days after autologous transplant. Profiling relied on immunoSEQ multiplex PCR, and the TCRdb table lists in-frame clones only, not all of them. The sample holds about 6,000 clones, around 87% seen once. In regard to this clone: What it binds is not known.

The specimen comprised PBMCs, sampled in a trial of ipilimumab plus nivolumab as post-transplant consolidation. This clonotype was sampled from a female donor with multiple myeloma.

Here the CDR3 DNA reads TGCGCCAGCACGGGACTACGCACAGATACGCAGTATTTT. Translating gives CASTGLRTDTQYF. The V call is TRBV5-1, the J call TRBJ2-3, with TRBD2 identical over 7 bases. With 6 bases clipped from V and 1 base from J, the junction kept 2 bases outside the gene matches. The CDR3 is 13 amino acids. From germline, CDR1 is SGHRS and CDR2 YFSETQ.